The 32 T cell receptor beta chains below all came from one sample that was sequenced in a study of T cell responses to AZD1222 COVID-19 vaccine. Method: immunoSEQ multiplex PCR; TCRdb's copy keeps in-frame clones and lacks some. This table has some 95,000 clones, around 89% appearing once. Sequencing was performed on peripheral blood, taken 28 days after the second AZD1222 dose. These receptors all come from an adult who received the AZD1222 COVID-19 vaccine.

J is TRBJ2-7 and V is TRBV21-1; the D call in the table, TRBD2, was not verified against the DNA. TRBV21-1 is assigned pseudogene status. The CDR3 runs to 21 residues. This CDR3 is CASSKVREAEREKPSSYEQYF. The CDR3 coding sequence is TGTGCCAGCAGCAAAGTTAGGGAGGCAGAACGGGAGAAGCCGAGCTCCTACGAGCAGTACTTC.

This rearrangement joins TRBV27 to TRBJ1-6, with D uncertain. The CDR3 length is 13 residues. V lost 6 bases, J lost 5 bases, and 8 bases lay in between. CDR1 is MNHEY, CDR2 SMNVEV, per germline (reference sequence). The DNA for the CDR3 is TGTGCCAGCAGGACCGCTAATAATTCACCCCTCCACTTT. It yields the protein CASRTANNSPLHF.

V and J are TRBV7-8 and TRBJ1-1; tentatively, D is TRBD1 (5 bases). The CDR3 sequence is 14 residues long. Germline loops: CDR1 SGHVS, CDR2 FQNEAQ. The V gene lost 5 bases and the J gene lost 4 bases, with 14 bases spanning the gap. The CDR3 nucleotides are TGTGCCAGCAGCCCCGGGGCAGGGTCCACTGAAGCTTTCTTT. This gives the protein CASSPGAGSTEAFF.

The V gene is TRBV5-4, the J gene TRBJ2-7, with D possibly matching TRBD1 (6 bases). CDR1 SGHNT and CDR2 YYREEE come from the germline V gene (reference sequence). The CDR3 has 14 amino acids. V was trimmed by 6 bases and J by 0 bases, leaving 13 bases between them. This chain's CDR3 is CASTAQGSSYEQYF. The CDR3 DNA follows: TGTGCCAGCACCGCCCAGGGGAGCTCCTACGAGCAGTACTTC. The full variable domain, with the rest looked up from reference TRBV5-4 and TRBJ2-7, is ETGVTQSPTHLIKTRGQQVTLRCSSQSGHNTVSWYQQALGQGPQFIFQYYREEENGRGNFPPRFSGLQFPNYSSELNVNALELDDSALYLCASTAQGSSYEQYFGPGTRLTVT.

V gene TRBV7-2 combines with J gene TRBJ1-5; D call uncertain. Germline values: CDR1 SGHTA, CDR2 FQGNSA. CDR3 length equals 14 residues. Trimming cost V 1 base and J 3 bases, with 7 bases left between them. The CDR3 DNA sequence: TGTGCCAGCAGCTTAGGTGGCCTCAATCAGCCCCAGCATTTT. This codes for CASSLGGLNQPQHF.

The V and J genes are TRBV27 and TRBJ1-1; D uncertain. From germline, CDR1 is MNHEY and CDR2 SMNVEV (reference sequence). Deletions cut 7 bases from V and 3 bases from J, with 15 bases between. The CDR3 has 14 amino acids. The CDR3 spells CASIPTVLDTEAFF. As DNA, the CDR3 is TGTGCCAGCATTCCGACTGTTCTGGACACTGAAGCTTTCTTT.

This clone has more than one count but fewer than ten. CDR3 amino acids: CASSLFEEHLHF. For the CDR3, the DNA is TGTGCCAGCAGTTTATTCGAGGAACACCTCCACTTT. The chain recombines TRBV12-3 or TRBV12-4 with TRBJ1-6; D is unclear. The length of the CDR3 is 12 residues. Trimming removed 2 bases from V and 15 bases from J, with 11 bases in between.

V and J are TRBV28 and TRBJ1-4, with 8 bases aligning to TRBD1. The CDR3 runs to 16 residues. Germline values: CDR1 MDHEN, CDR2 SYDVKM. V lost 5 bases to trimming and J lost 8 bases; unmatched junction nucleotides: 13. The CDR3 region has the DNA TGTGCCAGCAGTCTAACCCCAGGGGGCGCCGGGGAAAAACTGTTTTTT. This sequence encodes CASSLTPGGAGEKLFF.

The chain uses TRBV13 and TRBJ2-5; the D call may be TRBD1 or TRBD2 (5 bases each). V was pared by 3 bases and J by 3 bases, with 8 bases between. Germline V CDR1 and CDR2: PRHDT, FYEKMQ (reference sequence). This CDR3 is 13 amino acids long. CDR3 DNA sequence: TGTGCCAGCAGCTTGGGACCGAAAGAGACCCAGTACTTC. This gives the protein CASSLGPKETQYF.

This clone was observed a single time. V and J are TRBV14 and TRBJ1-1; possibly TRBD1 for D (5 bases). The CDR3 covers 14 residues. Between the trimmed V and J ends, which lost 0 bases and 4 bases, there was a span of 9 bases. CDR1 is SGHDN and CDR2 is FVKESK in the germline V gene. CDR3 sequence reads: CASSQETGTTEAFF. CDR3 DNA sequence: TGTGCCAGCAGCCAAGAAACGGGGACCACTGAAGCTTTCTTT.

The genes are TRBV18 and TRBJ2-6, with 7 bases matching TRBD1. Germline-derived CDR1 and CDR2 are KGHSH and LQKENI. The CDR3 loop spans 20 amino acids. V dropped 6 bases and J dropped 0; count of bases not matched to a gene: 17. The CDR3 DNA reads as TGTGCCAGCTCTCGCCAAGTGCCCGGGACAGACTTCTCTGGGGCCAACGTCCTGACTTTC. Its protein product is CASSRQVPGTDFSGANVLTF.

This CDR3 reads CASSPTGQGLMDQPQHF. DNA of the CDR3: TGTGCCAGCAGCCCAACGGGACAGGGGCTGATGGATCAGCCCCAGCATTTT. The chain links TRBV7-2 to TRBJ1-5, with 10 bases matching TRBD1. Trimming took 5 bases from V and 5 from J; bases not matched to a gene: 12. The CDR3 runs 17 residues. Germline CDR1 SGHTA, CDR2 FQGNSA.

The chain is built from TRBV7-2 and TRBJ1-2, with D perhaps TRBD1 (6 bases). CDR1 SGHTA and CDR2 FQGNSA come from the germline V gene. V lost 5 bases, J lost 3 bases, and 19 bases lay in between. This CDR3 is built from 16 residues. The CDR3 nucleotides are TGTGCCAGCAGCCCCGGGGGGGCAGGGGCGTACTATGGCTACACCTTC. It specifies CASSPGGAGAYYGYTF. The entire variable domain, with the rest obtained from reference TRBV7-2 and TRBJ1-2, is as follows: GAGVSQSPSNKVTEKGKDVELRCDPISGHTALYWYRQSLGQGLEFLIYFQGNSAPDKSGLPSDRFSAERTGGSVSTLTIQRTQQEDSAVYLCASSPGGAGAYYGYTFGSGTRLTVV.

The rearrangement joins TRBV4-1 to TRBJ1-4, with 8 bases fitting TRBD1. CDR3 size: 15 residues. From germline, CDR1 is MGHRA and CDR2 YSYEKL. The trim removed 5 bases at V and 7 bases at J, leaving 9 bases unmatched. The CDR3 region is CASSGRTGKGEKLFF. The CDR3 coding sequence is TGCGCCAGCAGCGGACGGACAGGGAAGGGTGAAAAACTGTTTTTT.

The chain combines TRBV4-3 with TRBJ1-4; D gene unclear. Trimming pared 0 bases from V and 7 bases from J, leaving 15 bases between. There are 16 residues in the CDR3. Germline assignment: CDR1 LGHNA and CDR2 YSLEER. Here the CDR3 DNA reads TGCGCCAGCAGCCAAGACCCGCGGGGTTGGGGTGAAAAACTGTTTTTT. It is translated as CASSQDPRGWGEKLFF.

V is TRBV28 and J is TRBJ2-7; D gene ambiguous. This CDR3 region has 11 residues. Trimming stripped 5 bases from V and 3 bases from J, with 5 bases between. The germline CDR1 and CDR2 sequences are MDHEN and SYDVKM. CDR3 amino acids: CASSAHYEQYF. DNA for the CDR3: TGTGCCAGCAGTGCCCACTACGAGCAGTACTTC.

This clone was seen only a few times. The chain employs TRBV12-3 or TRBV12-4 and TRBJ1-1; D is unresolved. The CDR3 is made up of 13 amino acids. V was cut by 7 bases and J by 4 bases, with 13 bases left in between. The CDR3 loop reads CASTNGRFTEAFF. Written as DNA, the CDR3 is TGTGCCAGCACCAACGGCAGGTTCACTGAAGCTTTCTTT.

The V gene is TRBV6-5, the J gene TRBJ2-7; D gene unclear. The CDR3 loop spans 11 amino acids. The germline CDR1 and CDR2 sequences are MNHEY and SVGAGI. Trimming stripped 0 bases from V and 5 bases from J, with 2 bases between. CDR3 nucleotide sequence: TGTGCCAGCAGTTACTCGCACGAGCAGTACTTC. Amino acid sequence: CASSYSHEQYF.

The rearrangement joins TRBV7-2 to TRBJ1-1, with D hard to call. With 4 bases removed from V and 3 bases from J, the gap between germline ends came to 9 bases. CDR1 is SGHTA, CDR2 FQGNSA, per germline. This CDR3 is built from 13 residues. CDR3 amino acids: CASSSLRDTEAFF. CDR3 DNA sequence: TGTGCCAGCAGCTCCCTCCGTGACACTGAAGCTTTCTTT.

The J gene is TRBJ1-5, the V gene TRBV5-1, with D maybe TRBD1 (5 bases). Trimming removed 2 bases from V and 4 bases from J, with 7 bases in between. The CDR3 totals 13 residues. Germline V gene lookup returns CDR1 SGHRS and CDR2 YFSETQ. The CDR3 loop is CASSFEGNQPQHF. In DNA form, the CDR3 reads TGCGCCAGCAGCTTCGAGGGGAATCAGCCCCAGCATTTT.

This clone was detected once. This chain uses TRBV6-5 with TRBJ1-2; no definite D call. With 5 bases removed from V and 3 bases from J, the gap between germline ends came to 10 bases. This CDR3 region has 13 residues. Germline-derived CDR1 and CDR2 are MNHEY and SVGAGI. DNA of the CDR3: TGTGCCAGCAGTCCCCGGTGGGACTATGGCTACACCTTC. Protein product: CASSPRWDYGYTF.

Here the CDR3 DNA reads TGTGCCAGTAGCCCGGGACAGATGAACACTGAAGCTTTCTTT. Translation: CASSPGQMNTEAFF. The J gene is TRBJ1-1, the V gene TRBV19; TRBD1 matches 7 bases. CDR1 and CDR2 (germline): LNHDA, SQIVND (reference sequence). V gave up 6 bases and J gave up 0 bases; unmatched junction bases: 4. This CDR3 is 14 amino acids long.

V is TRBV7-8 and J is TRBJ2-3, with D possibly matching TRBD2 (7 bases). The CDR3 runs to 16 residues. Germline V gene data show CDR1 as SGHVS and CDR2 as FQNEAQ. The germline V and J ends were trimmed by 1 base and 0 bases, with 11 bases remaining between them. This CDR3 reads CASSLEGGGSTDTQYF. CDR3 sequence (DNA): TGTGCCAGCAGCTTAGAAGGGGGAGGGAGCACAGATACGCAGTATTTT.

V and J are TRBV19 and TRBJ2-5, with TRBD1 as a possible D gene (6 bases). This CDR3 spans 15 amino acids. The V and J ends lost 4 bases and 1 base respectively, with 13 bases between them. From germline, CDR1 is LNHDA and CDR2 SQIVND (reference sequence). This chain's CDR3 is CASSTTGTSQETQYF. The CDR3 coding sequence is TGTGCCAGTAGTACCACCGGGACAAGCCAAGAGACCCAGTACTTC.

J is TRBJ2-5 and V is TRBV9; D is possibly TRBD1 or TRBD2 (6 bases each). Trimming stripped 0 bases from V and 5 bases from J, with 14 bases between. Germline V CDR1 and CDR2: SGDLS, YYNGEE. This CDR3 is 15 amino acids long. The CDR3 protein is CASSVGGGRGETQYF. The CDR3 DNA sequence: TGTGCCAGCAGCGTAGGTGGGGGGCGCGGGGAGACCCAGTACTTC.

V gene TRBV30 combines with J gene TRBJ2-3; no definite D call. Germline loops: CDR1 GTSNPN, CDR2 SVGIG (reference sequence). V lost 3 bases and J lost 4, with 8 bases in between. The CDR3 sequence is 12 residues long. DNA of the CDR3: TGTGCCTGGAGAAAGAGCGCAGATACGCAGTATTTT. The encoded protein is CAWRKSADTQYF.

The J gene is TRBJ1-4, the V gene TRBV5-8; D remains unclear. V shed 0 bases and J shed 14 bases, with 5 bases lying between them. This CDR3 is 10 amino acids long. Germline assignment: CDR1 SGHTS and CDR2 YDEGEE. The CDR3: CASSLGPLFF. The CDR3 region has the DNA TGTGCCAGCAGCTTGGGCCCTCTGTTTTTT.

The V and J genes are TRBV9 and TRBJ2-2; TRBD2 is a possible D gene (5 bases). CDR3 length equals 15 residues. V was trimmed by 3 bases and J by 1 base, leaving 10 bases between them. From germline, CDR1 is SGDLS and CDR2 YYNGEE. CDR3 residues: CASSGARGNTGELFF. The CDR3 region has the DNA TGTGCCAGCAGCGGGGCACGGGGGAACACCGGGGAGCTGTTTTTT.

The CDR3 is CASSSLDRALPPLHF. DNA for the CDR3: TGTGCCAGCAGTTCTCTTGACAGGGCTCTCCCACCCCTCCACTTT. The gene calls are TRBV28 and TRBJ1-6; 7 nucleotides align to TRBD1. V gave up 4 bases and J gave up 11 bases; unmatched junction bases: 11. The V gene's germline CDR1 is MDHEN and CDR2 SYDVKM. The length of the CDR3 is 15 residues.

The CDR3 coding sequence is TGTGCCAGCAGGAACAGGGGTAACAATCAGCCCCAGCATTTT. Translated: CASRNRGNNQPQHF. This chain links TRBV6-5 with TRBJ1-5; 7 nucleotides line up with TRBD1. Germline loops: CDR1 MNHEY, CDR2 SVGAGI. The CDR3 is 14 residues long. J lost 3 bases, V lost 6 bases, and 5 bases had no gene match.

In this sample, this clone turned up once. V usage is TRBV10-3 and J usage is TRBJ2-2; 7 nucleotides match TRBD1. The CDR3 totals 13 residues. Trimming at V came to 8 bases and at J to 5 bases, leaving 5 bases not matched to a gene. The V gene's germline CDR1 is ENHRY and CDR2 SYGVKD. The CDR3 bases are TGTGCCATCGGGGACAGCCGGACCGGGGAGCTGTTTTTT. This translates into CAIGDSRTGELFF.

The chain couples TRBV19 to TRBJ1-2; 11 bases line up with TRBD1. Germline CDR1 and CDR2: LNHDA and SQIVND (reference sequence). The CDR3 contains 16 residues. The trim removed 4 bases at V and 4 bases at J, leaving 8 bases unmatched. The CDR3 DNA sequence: TGTGCCAGTAGTACTGCCCCCGGGACAGGGGGCTATGGCTACACCTTC. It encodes CASSTAPGTGGYGYTF.